Below are 32 T cell receptor beta chains sequenced from a single sample in a study of T cells in Graves' hyperthyroidism and ophthalmopathy. From RNA transcripts, TCR beta CDR3 regions were amplified. RT-PCR in the first round (using the HTBI primer set) targeted the TCR CDR3. TCRdb used MiXCR to reprocess the multiplex PCR reads, holding one entry per CDR3 protein. The sample carries hundreds of thousands of distinct CDR3 sequences, about two fifths recorded once. The source material was blood. The receptors come from a man between 18 and 29 years old with Graves' hyperthyroidism.

This clonotype was detected a few times. The genes are TRBV20-1 and TRBJ2-2; weak D call: TRBD1 (7 bases). This CDR3 has 16 amino acids. Trimming took off 5 bases at V and 1 base at J, with 17 bases between the two ends. Looked up from germline, CDR1 is DFQATT and CDR2 is SNEGSKA (reference sequence). CDR3 amino acids: CSAPNAGQRNTGELFF. In nucleotides, the CDR3 is TGCAGTGCTCCAAACGCGGGACAGAGGAACACCGGGGAGCTGTTTTTT.

This clonotype was counted ten times or more. CDR3 protein: CASDKMKAFF. CDR3 in DNA: TGCGCCAGCGACAAAATGAAGGCTTTCTTT. V and J are TRBV4-1 and TRBJ1-1; D ambiguous. With 8 bases removed from V and 11 bases from J, the gap between germline ends came to 12 bases. Germline V gives CDR1 MGHRA, CDR2 YSYEKL. This CDR3 is built from 10 residues.

This clonotype has a handful of counts. The chain is built from TRBV19 and TRBJ1-2, with a possible D match to TRBD1 (6 bases). V shed 11 bases and J shed 4 bases, with 11 bases lying between them. The CDR3 sequence is 11 residues long. Germline V gene lookup returns CDR1 LNHDA and CDR2 SQIVND (reference sequence). The CDR3 sequence: CAGGGAYGYTF. CDR3 nucleotide sequence: TGTGCCGGCGGGGGGGCCTATGGCTACACCTTC.

The chain uses TRBV2 and TRBJ2-2; no firm D call. V shed 5 bases and J shed 6 bases, with 13 bases lying between them. CDR1 and CDR2 (germline): SNHLY, FYNNEI. The CDR3 length is 14 residues. CDR3 sequence (DNA): TGTGCCAGCAGTTTATCCCAACAGCCCGGGGAGCTGTTTTTT. Translating gives CASSLSQQPGELFF. The full variable domain, its missing parts supplied by reference TRBV2 and TRBJ2-2, is EPEVTQTPSHQVTQMGQEVILRCVPISNHLYFYWYRQILGQKVEFLVSFYNNEISEKSEIFDDQFSVERPDGSNFTLKIRSTKLEDSAMYFCASSLSQQPGELFFGEGSRLTVL.

This clonotype turned up a few times. The V and J genes are TRBV4-2 and TRBJ2-5; D call uncertain. The CDR3 extends over 14 amino acids. V was clipped by 0 bases and J by 3 bases, with 8 bases between them. CDR1 and CDR2 (germline): LGHNA, YNFKEQ. In DNA, the CDR3 is TGTGCCAGCAGCCAAGAACGTCTAGAAGAGACCCAGTACTTC. It translates to CASSQERLEETQYF.

Concerning this clonotype: One end of the junction does not line up with germline, which may come from a read error. The V and J genes are TRBV10-2 and TRBJ2-7; D is unresolved. The CDR3 covers 12 residues. Germline CDR1 is WSHSY and CDR2 is SAAADI. The CDR3 loop reads CASSPRPNEQYF. Written as DNA, the CDR3 is TGTGCCAGCTCACCTCGGCCCAACGAGCAGTACTTC.

Comments on this clonotype: This may arise from a read error, as a much more abundant clone is one base away. In nucleotides, the CDR3 is TGTGCCAGCAGCGCCCCGGAAAGCAGGGGGCTCTATGGCTACACCTTC. It specifies CASSAPESRGLYGYTF. The genes are TRBV7-3 and TRBJ1-2, with 8 nucleotides matching TRBD1. CDR1 is SGHTA, CDR2 FQGTGA, per germline. V lost 5 bases, J lost 4 bases, and 12 bases stayed unmatched. This CDR3 has 16 residues.

At least ten counts were recorded for this clonotype. This chain connects TRBV24-1 to TRBJ2-5; D remains ambiguous. The V gene lost 2 bases and the J gene lost 8 bases, with 11 bases spanning the gap. Germline CDR1 reads KGHDR; CDR2 reads SFDVKD. The CDR3 runs 13 residues. The CDR3 DNA sequence: TGTGCCACCAGTGATTATAACGGCCATACCCAGTACTTC. It translates to CATSDYNGHTQYF.

V gene TRBV11-2 combines with J gene TRBJ2-7; weak D call: TRBD1 (6 bases). V lost 5 bases to trimming and J lost 1 base, with 15 bases between them. CDR3 length: 15 amino acids. From germline, CDR1 is SGHAT and CDR2 FQNNGV. Written as DNA, the CDR3 is TGTGCCAGCAGCCTAACTAGGCAGGGGTCCTACGAGCAGTACTTC. Its translation: CASSLTRQGSYEQYF.

This clonotype was observed once. This rearrangement joins TRBV29-1 to TRBJ1-2; D may be TRBD1 (5 bases). The CDR3 is made up of 12 amino acids. V shed 7 bases and J shed 8 bases, with 17 bases lying between them. Per germline, CDR1 SQVTM and CDR2 ANQGSEA. Here the CDR3 reads CSADPGTGGYTF. Written as DNA, the CDR3 is TGCAGCGCCGATCCCGGGACGGGCGGCTACACCTTC.

This clonotype was picked up one time. CDR3 coding DNA: TGCAGCGTTGTGCCAGGTCGTACGCAAGAGACCCAGTACTTC. This gives the protein CSVVPGRTQETQYF. The chain uses TRBV29-1 and TRBJ2-5; no definite D call. Per germline, CDR1 SQVTM and CDR2 ANQGSEA. V was trimmed by 4 bases and J by 2 bases, leaving 14 bases between them. This CDR3 has 14 amino acids.

V gene TRBV12-3 or TRBV12-4 combines with J gene TRBJ2-7, with TRBD2 matching over 8 bases. The CDR3 runs 14 residues. The V gene end was trimmed by 2 bases and the J gene end by 4 bases; junction bases not matched to a gene: 4. In DNA form, the CDR3 reads TGTGCCAGCAGTTTACAGCGGGGGTTGTACGAGCAGTACTTC. It encodes CASSLQRGLYEQYF.

In the case of this clonotype: A much larger clone is a single base away; this may be a read error. The gene calls are TRBV19 and TRBJ1-6; no clear D. Deletions cut 0 bases from V and 18 bases from J, with 15 bases between. Germline assignment: CDR1 LNHDA and CDR2 SQIVND (reference sequence). The length of the CDR3 is 13 residues. This CDR3 is CASSIDWASSHHF. CDR3 sequence (DNA): TGTGCCAGTAGTATAGATTGGGCCAGCTCCCACCACTTT.

This clonotype has only a few counts. The gene calls are TRBV7-8 and TRBJ2-6; TRBD1 matches at 7 bases. This CDR3 comprises 17 residues. The germline CDR1 and CDR2 sequences are SGHVS and FQNEAQ. Trimming at V came to 1 base and at J to 0 bases, leaving 3 bases not matched to a gene. The CDR3 coding sequence is TGTGCCAGCAGCTTAGTAGGGACAGACTCTGGGGCCAACGTCCTGACTTTC. Its translation: CASSLVGTDSGANVLTF.

As to this clonotype: A junction boundary mismatches the germline segment, possibly from a read error. The V call is TRBV5-4, the J call TRBJ1-1; D is possibly TRBD1 (6 bases). This CDR3 has 16 residues. The germline V gene has CDR1 SGHNT and CDR2 YYREEE (reference sequence). The CDR3 region is CASSLGGSGMNTEAFF. As DNA, the CDR3 is TGCGCCAGCAGCCTGGGGGGCTCAGGAATGAACACTGAAGCTTTCTTT.

The chain links TRBV7-8 to TRBJ2-2; perhaps TRBD2 as D (7 bases). The CDR3 length is 17 residues. Trimming took off 0 bases at V and 3 bases at J, with 14 bases between the two ends. Looked up from germline, CDR1 is SGHVS and CDR2 is FQNEAQ. CDR3 loop: CASSLATGGIYTGELFF. CDR3 DNA sequence: TGTGCCAGCAGCTTAGCGACGGGGGGCATTTACACCGGGGAGCTGTTTTTT. The whole variable domain, remainder taken from reference TRBV7-8 and TRBJ2-2, is GAGVSQSPRYKVAKRGQDVALRCDPISGHVSLFWYQQALGQGPEFLTYFQNEAQLDKSGLPSDRFFAERPEGSVSTLKIQRTQQEDSAVYLCASSLATGGIYTGELFFGEGSRLTVL.

Many counts were recorded for this clonotype. This sequence joins TRBV19 and TRBJ1-4; unclear D gene. V was shortened by 3 bases and J by 6 bases, with 11 bases between the two germline ends. The germline CDR1 and CDR2 sequences are LNHDA and SQIVND (reference sequence). This CDR3 comprises 14 residues. The CDR3 region has the DNA TGTGCCAGTAGTATTGGTGGAGGAGATGAAAAACTGTTTTTT. Translating gives CASSIGGGDEKLFF.

The chain uses TRBV30 and TRBJ1-5, with unresolved D. Trimming cost V 1 base and J 5 bases, with 9 bases left between them. The CDR3 spans 13 residues. Germline V lookup: CDR1 GTSNPN, CDR2 SVGIG (reference sequence). The CDR3 bases are TGTGCCTGGAGTGGCCACTCCTATCAGCCCCAGCATTTT. It yields the protein CAWSGHSYQPQHF.

The chain uses TRBV6-5 and TRBJ1-2; possibly TRBD1 for D (5 bases). Germline CDR1 MNHEY, CDR2 SVGAGI. Trimming cost V 0 bases and J 3 bases, with 14 bases left between them. This CDR3 is 16 amino acids long. As DNA, the CDR3 is TGTGCCAGCAGTTACTCGAGGGACGGAGGGCACTATGGCTACACCTTC. Its translation is CASSYSRDGGHYGYTF.

This clonotype has only a few counts. The CDR3, as DNA: TGTGCCAGCAGTCCGATCGACAGGGGCGCTGTCCAGCCCCAGCATTTT. Translated, it gives CASSPIDRGAVQPQHF. The gene calls are TRBV6-1 and TRBJ1-5, with 8 bases lining up with TRBD1. Looked up from germline, CDR1 is MNHNS and CDR2 is SASEGT. The CDR3 has 16 amino acids. Trimming at V came to 5 bases and at J to 7 bases, leaving 13 bases not matched to a gene.

This chain connects TRBV29-1 to TRBJ2-5; possible D gene TRBD2, 7 bases. There are 12 residues in the CDR3. Germline CDR1 reads SQVTM; CDR2 reads ANQGSEA. The V gene lost 4 bases and the J gene lost 9 bases, with 15 bases spanning the gap. The DNA for the CDR3 is TGCAGCGTTGGGGGGGCGGGGGAGCCCCAGTACTTC. It specifies CSVGGAGEPQYF.

This clonotype was recorded a few times. V usage is TRBV5-1 and J usage is TRBJ1-1, with D perhaps TRBD1 (5 bases). CDR1 is SGHRS and CDR2 is YFSETQ in the germline V gene. The germline V and J ends were trimmed by 5 bases and 3 bases, with 17 bases remaining between them. This CDR3 is built from 15 residues. The CDR3 DNA follows: TGCGCCAGCAGGGGCCCGGGACTCCCGTACACTGAAGCTTTCTTT. Translated, it gives CASRGPGLPYTEAFF.

The V and J genes are TRBV13 and TRBJ1-6; 8 bases are shared with TRBD1. This CDR3 has 15 amino acids. CDR1 is PRHDT, CDR2 FYEKMQ, per germline (reference sequence). V lost 4 bases to trimming and J lost 9 bases; unmatched junction nucleotides: 8. The CDR3 sequence is CASSSRTGPPSPLHF. The CDR3 DNA reads TGTGCCAGCAGCTCACGGACAGGGCCCCCTTCACCCCTCCACTTT.

This clonotype was seen repeatedly, ten times or more. The chain employs TRBV11-2 and TRBJ1-5; 8 nucleotides match TRBD1. The CDR3 runs to 14 residues. In germline, CDR1 is SGHAT, CDR2 FQNNGV. Unmatched junction bases numbered 7, after V lost 5 bases and J lost 7 bases. CDR3: CASSETGVEQPQHF. The CDR3 bases are TGTGCCAGCAGCGAGACAGGGGTTGAACAGCCCCAGCATTTT.

This clonotype has only a few counts. V and J are TRBV11-2 and TRBJ2-7, with 7 bases aligning to TRBD2. Germline CDR1 SGHAT, CDR2 FQNNGV. The CDR3 covers 15 residues. V lost 6 bases to trimming and J lost 1 base; unmatched junction nucleotides: 9. CDR3 protein: CASSYGAGGSYEQYF. The CDR3 DNA reads as TGTGCCAGCAGTTATGGGGCCGGGGGGTCCTACGAGCAGTACTTC.

The V call is TRBV5-4, the J call TRBJ1-1; no definite D call. The germline gives CDR1 SGHNT, CDR2 YYREEE (reference sequence). V shed 2 bases and J shed 3 bases, with 17 bases lying between them. The CDR3 runs to 16 residues. CDR3 region: CASSFGSMSGDTEAFF. For the CDR3, the DNA is TGTGCCAGCAGCTTTGGCAGTATGAGTGGGGACACTGAAGCTTTCTTT.

To note about this clonotype: An end of the junction differs from the germline gene, which may be a read error. This chain connects TRBV19 to TRBJ1-1; D call uncertain. Germline assignment: CDR1 LNHDA and CDR2 SQIVND (reference sequence). The CDR3 has 14 amino acids. CDR3 residues: CASSTRTGGSEAFF. In DNA form, the CDR3 reads TGTGCCAGTAGTACACGGACGGGCGGCTCTGAGGCTTTCTTT. Combining the CDR3 with reference TRBV19 and TRBJ1-1 gives the whole variable domain DGGITQSPKYLFRKEGQNVTLSCEQNLNHDAMYWYRQDPGQGLRLIYYSQIVNDFQKGDIAEGYSVSREKKESFPLTVTSAQKNPTAFYLCASSTRTGGSEAFFGQGTRLTVV.

This clonotype has only a few counts. The J gene is TRBJ2-2, the V gene TRBV7-9; a weak D match, TRBD1 (6 bases). V was trimmed by 1 base and J by 0 bases, leaving 15 bases between them. Germline lookup yields CDR1 SEHNR and CDR2 FQNEAQ (reference sequence). The CDR3 extends over 18 amino acids. The CDR3 loop is CASSLDRLWTANTGELFF. For the CDR3, the DNA is TGTGCCAGCAGCTTAGATCGTCTTTGGACAGCGAACACCGGGGAGCTGTTTTTT. Drawing the rest from reference TRBV7-9 and TRBJ2-2, the complete variable domain is DTGVSQNPRHKITKRGQNVTFRCDPISEHNRLYWYRQTLGQGPEFLTYFQNEAQLEKSRLLSDRFSAERPKGSFSTLEIQRTEQGDSAMYLCASSLDRLWTANTGELFFGEGSRLTVL.

This chain joins TRBV25-1 and TRBJ2-2, with TRBD1 matching 11 bases. Per germline, CDR1 MGHDK and CDR2 SYGVNS. Germline trimming cut 3 bases from V and 3 bases from J; bases unmatched to any gene: 12. This CDR3 comprises 19 residues. The CDR3 nucleotides are TGTGCCAGCAGTGATTCCCCCGGGACAGGGGGGCCCCACACCGGGGAGCTGTTTTTT. This sequence encodes CASSDSPGTGGPHTGELFF.

This clonotype was counted at least ten times. The chain uses TRBV9 and TRBJ2-7, with D tentatively TRBD1 (5 bases). V lost 0 bases, J lost 2 bases, and 9 bases lay in between. Per the germline V gene, CDR1 is SGDLS and CDR2 is YYNGEE. The CDR3 has 14 amino acids. This chain's CDR3 is CASSVEDNPYEQYF. The CDR3 region has the DNA TGTGCCAGCAGCGTAGAGGACAACCCCTACGAGCAGTACTTC. Full variable domain (rest looked up from reference TRBV9 and TRBJ2-7): DSGVTQTPKHLITATGQRVTLRCSPRSGDLSVYWYQQSLDQGLQFLIQYYNGEERAKGNILERFSAQQFPDLHSELNLSSLELGDSALYFCASSVEDNPYEQYFGPGTRLTVT.

There are a few counts of this clonotype. With a much larger clone just one base away, this may be a read error. This CDR3 reads CSVKTGRNYGQYF. In nucleotides, the CDR3 is TGCAGCGTTAAAACGGGACGGAACTACGGGCAGTACTTC. This chain joins TRBV29-1 and TRBJ2-7, with D perhaps TRBD1 or TRBD2 (5 bases each). The CDR3 runs 13 residues. CDR1 is SQVTM and CDR2 is ANQGSEA in the germline V gene.

This clonotype was detected once. CDR3 residues: CASSEGLTGTLNQPQHF. In DNA, the CDR3 is TGTGCCAGCAGTGAAGGTTTGACAGGGACCCTCAATCAGCCCCAGCATTTT. The J gene is TRBJ1-5, the V gene TRBV2; 7 nucleotides agree with TRBD1. Germline V lookup: CDR1 SNHLY, CDR2 FYNNEI. Trimming removed 1 base from V and 3 bases from J; junction bases left unmatched: 9. CDR3 size: 17 residues.